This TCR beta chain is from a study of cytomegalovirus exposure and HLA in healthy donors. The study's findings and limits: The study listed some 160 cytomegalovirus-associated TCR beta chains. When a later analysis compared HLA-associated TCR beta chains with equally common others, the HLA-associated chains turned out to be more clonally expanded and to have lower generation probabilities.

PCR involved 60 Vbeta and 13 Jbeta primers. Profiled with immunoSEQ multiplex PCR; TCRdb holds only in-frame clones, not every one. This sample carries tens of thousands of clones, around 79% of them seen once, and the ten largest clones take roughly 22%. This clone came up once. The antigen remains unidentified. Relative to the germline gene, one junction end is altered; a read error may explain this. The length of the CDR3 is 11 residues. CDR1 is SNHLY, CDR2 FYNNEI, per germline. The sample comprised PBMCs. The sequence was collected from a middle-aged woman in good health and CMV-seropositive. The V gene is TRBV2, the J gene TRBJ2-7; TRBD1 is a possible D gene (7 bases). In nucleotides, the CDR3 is TGTGCCAGCATCGAGGAGGGGGCGCAGGTCTTC. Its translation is CASIEEGAQVF.